One and the same sample provided the 30 T cell receptor beta chains below, sequenced in a study of blood T cell repertoires in COVID-19. The table came from immunoSEQ multiplex PCR; TCRdb's copy has only in-frame clones and leaves some out. Seen here are about 50,000 clones, 87% observed once, and the top ten hold over 5.5%. The sample taken for sequencing was peripheral blood. These receptors were collected from a man in his fifties with active COVID-19.

This clone showed up just a few times. The chain combines TRBV5-6 with TRBJ1-1; D not certain. CDR3 size: 14 residues. V lost 1 base and J 1 base, leaving 8 bases between the germline ends. CDR1 SGHDT and CDR2 YYEEEE come from the germline V gene. The CDR3 region is CASSLLSRNTEAFF. Here the CDR3 DNA reads TGTGCCAGCAGCTTGCTCTCTCGGAACACTGAAGCTTTCTTT.

The V call is TRBV30, the J call TRBJ2-7; possible D gene TRBD1, 6 bases. The CDR3 extends over 15 amino acids. Trimming took 0 bases from V and 0 from J, leaving 12 bases between them. CDR1 and CDR2 (germline): GTSNPN, SVGIG (reference sequence). The CDR3 reads CAWSVSGQPSYEQYF. The CDR3 DNA reads TGTGCCTGGAGTGTAAGTGGACAGCCCTCCTACGAGCAGTACTTC.

The V and J genes are TRBV5-6 and TRBJ2-1; a possible D gene is TRBD1 (6 bases). The CDR3 is made up of 16 amino acids. The germline V gene encodes CDR1 SGHDT and CDR2 YYEEEE. Trimming took off 4 bases at V and 8 bases at J, with 22 bases between the two ends. The CDR3 coding sequence is TGTGCCAGCAGCCACGCTACCAGGGGAAGTGGGCATGAGCAGTTCTTC. Translated, it gives CASSHATRGSGHEQFF. Using reference TRBV5-6 and TRBJ2-1 for the parts outside the CDR3, the full variable domain is DAGVTQSPTHLIKTRGQQVTLRCSPKSGHDTVSWYQQALGQGPQFIFQYYEEEERQRGNFPDRFSGHQFPNYSSELNVNALLLGDSALYLCASSHATRGSGHEQFFGPGTRLTVL.

This chain uses TRBV14 with TRBJ2-4, with 7 bases matching TRBD1. The CDR3 runs to 14 residues. Trimming at V came to 3 bases and at J to 5 bases, leaving 4 bases not matched to a gene. Germline V gene lookup returns CDR1 SGHDN and CDR2 FVKESK. CDR3 nucleotide sequence: TGTGCCAGCAGCCAGATCGGACAGGAAAACATTCAGTACTTC. This codes for CASSQIGQENIQYF. The variable domain in full, with the rest retrieved from reference TRBV14 and TRBJ2-4, is EAGVTQFPSHSVIEKGQTVTLRCDPISGHDNLYWYRRVMGKEIKFLLHFVKESKQDESGMPNNRFLAERTGGTYSTLKVQPAELEDSGVYFCASSQIGQENIQYFGAGTRLSVL.

This clone has more than one count but fewer than ten. The V call is TRBV14, the J call TRBJ1-2, with TRBD1 identical over 8 bases. V trimming: 6 bases; J trimming: 6 bases; junction bases outside the gene matches: 9. The CDR3 has 14 residues. CDR1 SGHDN and CDR2 FVKESK come from the germline V gene. For the CDR3, the DNA is TGTGCCAGCAGAGTGGCAGGGGGCCCCCATGGCTACACCTTC. Encoded protein: CASRVAGGPHGYTF.

The chain joins TRBV19 to TRBJ1-2, with no clear D. This CDR3 has 14 residues. Between the trimmed V and J ends, which lost 2 bases and 8 bases, there was a span of 15 bases. Germline V gene lookup returns CDR1 LNHDA and CDR2 SQIVND (reference sequence). CDR3 in DNA: TGTGCCAGTAGTATATCTACGAGGGCGGGGGGCTACACCTTC. Translation gives CASSISTRAGGYTF.

The V call is TRBV7-9, the J call TRBJ1-2; D unclear. V lost 6 bases, J lost 6 bases, and 20 bases lay in between. Germline loops: CDR1 SEHNR, CDR2 FQNEAQ (reference sequence). The CDR3 covers 15 residues. The CDR3 sequence is CASSFTLSDGNGYTF. The CDR3 coding sequence is TGTGCCAGCAGTTTTACCCTTTCAGACGGGAATGGCTACACCTTC.

The CDR3 nucleotides are TGTGCCAGCAGCTTCGGTCTAGCGACGGCCTACGAGCAGTACTTC. This gives the protein CASSFGLATAYEQYF. The rearrangement joins TRBV7-9 to TRBJ2-7, with D maybe TRBD2 (6 bases). CDR1 SEHNR and CDR2 FQNEAQ come from the germline V gene (reference sequence). The CDR3 runs to 15 residues. V was pared by 3 bases and J by 2 bases, with 14 bases between.

The chain employs TRBV6-5 and TRBJ1-2; 9 bases match TRBD1. V lost 5 bases, J lost 2 bases, and 6 bases stayed unmatched. CDR1 and CDR2 (germline): MNHEY, SVGAGI. This CDR3 has 15 residues. The CDR3, as DNA: TGTGCCAGCAGTAGAGGGACAGGGCAAAACTATGGCTACACCTTC. It encodes CASSRGTGQNYGYTF.

In its sample, this clone was seen a few times. This chain joins TRBV4-2 and TRBJ2-7; D possibly corresponds to TRBD2 (5 bases). The germline CDR1 and CDR2 sequences are LGHNA and YNFKEQ. Trimming pared 4 bases from V and 0 bases from J, leaving 10 bases between. The CDR3 has 14 residues. The CDR3 reads CASSPLGDSYEQYF. The CDR3, as DNA: TGTGCCAGCAGCCCACTAGGCGACTCCTACGAGCAGTACTTC.

The chain couples TRBV25-1 to TRBJ1-1, with unresolved D. Germline CDR1 and CDR2: MGHDK and SYGVNS. CDR3 length: 13 amino acids. Trimming shortened V by 0 bases and J by 0 bases, and 2 bases separated the two germline ends. The CDR3 region is CASSEYMNTEAFF. The CDR3 nucleotides read TGTGCCAGCAGTGAATACATGAACACTGAAGCTTTCTTT.

V is TRBV5-6 and J is TRBJ2-7; TRBD2 matches 9 bases. This CDR3 has 15 amino acids. The V segment lost 2 bases and the J segment 0 bases; nucleotides outside the gene matches: 3. From germline, CDR1 is SGHDT and CDR2 YYEEEE. CDR3 in amino acids: CASSFGGRASYEQYF. CDR3 in DNA: TGTGCCAGCAGCTTCGGCGGGAGGGCCTCCTACGAGCAGTACTTC.

The genes are TRBV3-1 (or the pseudogene TRBV3-2) and TRBJ1-1; D not certain. The ends were cut back, 3 bases at V and 8 bases at J, with 10 bases in the middle. The germline CDR1 and CDR2 sequences are LGHDT and YNNKEL (reference sequence). The CDR3 is made up of 12 amino acids. Written as DNA, the CDR3 is TGTGCCAGCAGCCAGGAGCGCCGAGAAGCTTTCTTT. Its translation: CASSQERREAFF.

This clone appeared a few times. The chain joins TRBV2 to TRBJ2-7; D gene unclear. The CDR3 covers 12 residues. Germline V gene data show CDR1 as SNHLY and CDR2 as FYNNEI. V was clipped by 2 bases and J by 3 bases, with 5 bases between them. The CDR3 sequence is CASSETSYEQYF. In DNA form, the CDR3 reads TGTGCCAGCAGTGAAACCAGCTACGAGCAGTACTTC.

The chain couples TRBV6-5 to TRBJ1-4; no clear D. V was cut by 6 bases and J by 5 bases, with 16 bases left in between. CDR3 length: 15 residues. Germline values: CDR1 MNHEY, CDR2 SVGAGI. CDR3 in DNA: TGTGCCAGCAGGCGGCAGACGGCCCGAAATGAAAAACTGTTTTTT. Translating gives CASRRQTARNEKLFF.

The chain joins TRBV11-1 to TRBJ2-3, with a weak D call TRBD2 (6 bases). The germline V gene has CDR1 SGHAT and CDR2 FQDESV (reference sequence). The CDR3 extends over 14 amino acids. V was trimmed by 6 bases and J by 6 bases, leaving 16 bases between them. This CDR3 reads CASSTRTKADTQYF. CDR3 coding DNA: TGTGCCAGCAGTACCCGGACTAAGGCGGATACGCAGTATTTT.

This chain joins TRBV30 and TRBJ2-2; D uncertain. CDR1 is GTSNPN, CDR2 SVGIG, per germline (reference sequence). This CDR3 comprises 11 residues. The V end was cut by 4 bases, the J end by 5 bases, with 5 bases between. CDR3 bases: TGTGCCTGGATGAGGACCGGGGAGCTGTTTTTT. Translated, it gives CAWMRTGELFF.

This clone was seen a handful of times. The chain couples TRBV9 to TRBJ2-7; 8 positions agree with TRBD1. The V gene's germline CDR1 is SGDLS and CDR2 YYNGEE. This CDR3 comprises 16 residues. Trimming at V came to 4 bases and at J to 2 bases, leaving 11 bases not matched to a gene. The CDR3 is CASSPRAGGVTYEQYF. The CDR3 DNA reads as TGTGCCAGCAGCCCCCGGGCAGGGGGCGTCACCTACGAGCAGTACTTC.

In nucleotides, the CDR3 is TGTGCCAGCAGTCAGAAGGGGGCAGGGCAGCCCCAGCATTTT. Its translation is CASSQKGAGQPQHF. The chain carries TRBV7-2 and TRBJ1-5; 7 positions agree with TRBD1. The CDR3 sequence is 14 residues long. J gave up 7 bases and V 6 bases, and 9 bases lay outside the gene matches. Germline V gene sequence: CDR1 SGHTA, CDR2 FQGNSA.

This clone has more than one count but fewer than ten. This chain links TRBV7-9 with TRBJ2-4; 7 bases match TRBD2. V was clipped by 1 base and J by 7 bases; unmatched bases: 4. The CDR3 is made up of 14 amino acids. Germline V CDR1 and CDR2: SEHNR, FQNEAQ (reference sequence). Here the CDR3 DNA reads TGTGCCAGCAGCTTAGGACTAGCCGTCAACATTCAGTACTTC. Its translation is CASSLGLAVNIQYF.

The V gene is TRBV4-1, the J gene TRBJ1-2; D is uncertain. Germline V CDR1 and CDR2: MGHRA, YSYEKL. Trimming pared 5 bases from V and 3 bases from J, leaving 10 bases between. The CDR3 sequence is 13 residues long. CDR3 loop: CASSKRGDYGYTF. The DNA of the CDR3 is TGCGCCAGCAGCAAACGGGGAGACTATGGCTACACCTTC.

V is TRBV7-9 and J is TRBJ1-3; D possibly corresponds to TRBD1 (5 bases). This CDR3 is 14 amino acids long. Germline assignment: CDR1 SEHNR and CDR2 FQNEAQ (reference sequence). V was shortened by 5 bases and J by 0 bases, with 8 bases between the two germline ends. This CDR3 reads CASSPDNSGNTIYF. The CDR3 nucleotides are TGTGCCAGCAGCCCGGACAACTCTGGAAACACCATATATTTT.

This clone was found a few times. This chain joins TRBV19 and TRBJ1-5; D may be TRBD1 (5 bases). CDR3 size: 12 residues. Germline-derived CDR1 and CDR2 are LNHDA and SQIVND (reference sequence). CDR3 loop: CAVGLFNQPQHF. The CDR3 DNA sequence: TGTGCAGTGGGACTGTTCAATCAGCCCCAGCATTTT.

V usage is TRBV18 and J usage is TRBJ2-3; D remains ambiguous. CDR1 and CDR2 from the germline V gene are KGHSH and LQKENI. The CDR3 runs 14 residues. Trimming took 3 bases from V and 5 from J, leaving 12 bases between them. The CDR3 spells CASSPPLNGDTQYF. CDR3 DNA sequence: TGTGCCAGCTCACCCCCCCTAAATGGAGATACGCAGTATTTT.

This chain links TRBV5-4 with TRBJ2-6, with TRBD1 matching 8 bases. Germline V gene sequence: CDR1 SGHNT, CDR2 YYREEE (reference sequence). The trim removed 4 bases at V and 2 bases at J, leaving 11 bases unmatched. The CDR3 has 18 amino acids. In nucleotides, the CDR3 is TGTGCCAGCAGCCACAACAGGGGGTATGGCCCTGGGGCCAACGTCCTGACTTTC. Translated, it gives CASSHNRGYGPGANVLTF.

In this sample, this clone turned up once. The chain recombines TRBV7-8 with TRBJ2-7, with a possible D match to TRBD1 (6 bases). This CDR3 comprises 13 residues. Germline CDR1 is SGHVS and CDR2 is FQNEAQ. V was clipped by 3 bases and J by 5 bases, with 11 bases between them. The CDR3 DNA reads as TGTGCCAGCAGCTTGCTTGGGGGCAACGAGCAGTACTTC. Translated: CASSLLGGNEQYF.

The rearrangement joins TRBV7-9 to TRBJ1-3; D uncertain. Germline V gives CDR1 SEHNR, CDR2 FQNEAQ (reference sequence). The CDR3 totals 15 residues. The V end lost 2 bases, the J end lost 0 bases, and 8 bases lay between the germline ends. In nucleotides, the CDR3 is TGTGCCAGCAGCTTAACTATGAGCTCTGGAAACACCATATATTTT. Its translation: CASSLTMSSGNTIYF.

CDR3 nucleotides: TGTGCCAGCTCATCCAGACAGACTAACTATGGCTACACCTTC. This codes for CASSSRQTNYGYTF. J is TRBJ1-2 and V is TRBV18; D may be TRBD1 (5 bases). Germline V CDR1 and CDR2: KGHSH, LQKENI. The CDR3 consists of 14 residues. Trimming took 5 bases from V and 0 from J, leaving 10 bases between them.

CDR3 residues: CASSLWTGAPYEQYF. CDR3 nucleotides: TGCGCCAGCAGCCTATGGACAGGGGCGCCTTACGAGCAGTACTTC. This chain joins TRBV5-1 and TRBJ2-7, with 9 bases that match TRBD1. This CDR3 comprises 15 residues. Germline-derived CDR1 and CDR2 are SGHRS and YFSETQ. J was trimmed by 4 bases and V by 4 bases; bases with no gene match: 9.

This clone has only one observation. The chain recombines TRBV19 with TRBJ1-2; the D gene is possibly TRBD1 (6 bases). The CDR3 has 12 residues. With 7 bases removed from V and 8 bases from J, the gap between germline ends came to 14 bases. Germline V lookup: CDR1 LNHDA, CDR2 SQIVND (reference sequence). The DNA of the CDR3 is TGTGCCAGTACCAACTGGGGGCGAGGCTACACCTTC. It is translated as CASTNWGRGYTF.